A selection of T cell receptor beta chains follows, all from one sample in a study of Graves' ophthalmopathy and Graves' hyperthyroidism. TCRdb processed the multiplex PCR reads anew with MiXCR; each CDR3 protein has one entry. The profile covers almost 750,000 distinct CDR3 sequences, with roughly two fifths appearing a single time and 44% taken by the ten largest. The sample consisted of peripheral blood. The receptors were sampled from an adult man with Graves' ophthalmopathy. CDR3s include the opening cysteine and the closing phenylalanine or tryptophan. Fields, in order: clone size, J gene, V gene, D gene, CDR3 protein, CDR3 DNA. A D gene is named only where the DNA matches it firmly. Clone size is stated in some rows and not others, as once, few, many or a class when expanded.

clone_size: .
j_call: TRBJ2-5
v_call: TRBV9
d_call: .
cdr3_aa: CASSSGTRGGRQETQYF
cdr3_nt: TGTGCCAGCAGTTCAGGTACTCGAGGGGGACGGCAAGAGACCCAGTACTTC

clone_size: .
j_call: TRBJ2-7
v_call: TRBV20-1
d_call: TRBD2
cdr3_aa: CSARSSSGLAAYEQYF
cdr3_nt: TGCAGTGCTAGGTCATCATCGGGACTAGCTGCCTACGAGCAGTACTTC

clone_size: many
j_call: TRBJ2-5
v_call: TRBV7-2
d_call: TRBD2
cdr3_aa: CASSSPPWTSGGQETQYF
cdr3_nt: TGTGCCAGCAGCTCTCCCCCGTGGACTAGCGGGGGACAAGAGACCCAGTACTTC

clone_size: .
j_call: TRBJ2-7
v_call: TRBV29-1
d_call: .
cdr3_aa: CSVAPGFSYEQYF
cdr3_nt: TGCAGCGTTGCGCCAGGCTTCTCCTACGAGCAGTACTTC

clone_size: few
j_call: TRBJ1-1
v_call: TRBV25-1
d_call: TRBD1
cdr3_aa: CASSLGTGYMNTEAFF
cdr3_nt: TGTGCCAGCAGCTTGGGGACAGGGTACATGAACACTGAAGCTTTCTTT

clone_size: .
j_call: TRBJ1-1
v_call: TRBV5-4
d_call: TRBD1
cdr3_aa: CASSQDEGQMNTEAFF
cdr3_nt: TGCGCCAGCAGCCAAGACGAGGGACAGATGAACACTGAAGCTTTCTTT

clone_size: many
j_call: TRBJ1-1
v_call: TRBV6-6
d_call: TRBD1
cdr3_aa: CASSETGLNTEAFF
cdr3_nt: TGCGCCAGCAGCGAGACAGGGCTTAACACTGAAGCTTTCTTT

clone_size: .
j_call: TRBJ2-7
v_call: TRBV20-1
d_call: TRBD1
cdr3_aa: CSAIPGQGVASEQYF
cdr3_nt: TGCAGTGCTATACCGGGACAGGGGGTGGCGAGTGAGCAGTACTTC

clone_size: many
j_call: TRBJ1-4
v_call: TRBV7-2
d_call: .
cdr3_aa: CASGRRANEKLFF
cdr3_nt: TGTGCCAGCGGAAGACGCGCTAATGAAAAACTGTTTTTT

clone_size: many
j_call: TRBJ2-6
v_call: TRBV10-3
d_call: .
cdr3_aa: CASMYSGANVLTF
cdr3_nt: TGTGCCAGCATGTACTCTGGGGCCAACGTCCTGACTTTC

clone_size: many
j_call: TRBJ1-2
v_call: TRBV29-1
d_call: .
cdr3_aa: CSVPTRVGPYGYTF
cdr3_nt: TGCAGCGTTCCTACCCGGGTGGGACCCTATGGCTACACCTTC

clone_size: few
j_call: TRBJ2-2
v_call: TRBV7-2
d_call: .
cdr3_aa: CASSRPGPAGTGELFF
cdr3_nt: TGTGCCAGCAGTCGGCCGGGACCAGCCGGCACCGGGGAGCTGTTTTTT

clone_size: .
j_call: TRBJ1-6
v_call: TRBV7-9
d_call: TRBD1
cdr3_aa: CASSAGQNSPLHF
cdr3_nt: TGTGCCAGCAGCGCGGGACAGAATTCACCCCTCCACTTT

clone_size: many
j_call: TRBJ2-2
v_call: TRBV7-9
d_call: .
cdr3_aa: CASSPPSGELFF
cdr3_nt: TGTGCCAGCAGCCCACCTTCCGGGGAGCTGTTTTTT

clone_size: .
j_call: TRBJ1-1
v_call: TRBV20-1
d_call: .
cdr3_aa: CSANIYGTWGTEAFF
cdr3_nt: TGCAGTGCGAACATTTACGGGACCTGGGGGACTGAAGCTTTCTTT

clone_size: many
j_call: TRBJ1-6
v_call: TRBV19
d_call: .
cdr3_aa: CASSAGTPNSPLHF
cdr3_nt: TGTGCCAGTAGCGCCGGGACACCTAATTCACCCCTCCACTTT

clone_size: .
j_call: TRBJ1-2
v_call: TRBV6-2/TRBV6-3
d_call: TRBD1
cdr3_aa: CASSYGGRDRENDGYTF
cdr3_nt: TGTGCCAGCAGTTACGGGGGCAGGGACAGGGAGAACGATGGCTACACCTTC